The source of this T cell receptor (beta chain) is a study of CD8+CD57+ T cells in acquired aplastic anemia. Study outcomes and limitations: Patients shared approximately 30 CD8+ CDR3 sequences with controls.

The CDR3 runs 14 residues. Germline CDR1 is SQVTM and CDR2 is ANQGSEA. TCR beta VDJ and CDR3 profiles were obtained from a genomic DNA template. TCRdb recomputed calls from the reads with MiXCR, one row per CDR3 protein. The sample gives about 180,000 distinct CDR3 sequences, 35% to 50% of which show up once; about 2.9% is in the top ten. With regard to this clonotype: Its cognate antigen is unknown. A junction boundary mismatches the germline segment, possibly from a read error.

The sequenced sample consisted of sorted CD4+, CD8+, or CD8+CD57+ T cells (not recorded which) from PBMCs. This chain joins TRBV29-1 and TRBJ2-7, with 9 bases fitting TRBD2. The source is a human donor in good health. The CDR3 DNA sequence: TGTGCCAGCAGCTTAGGCGGGGGGGCCCACGAGCAGTACTTC. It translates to CASSLGGGAHEQYF.